A single sample gave rise to the 8 T cell receptor beta chains below, sequenced in a study of shared clonotypes between healthy human individuals. Some clones are missing from TCRdb's copy, which holds only in-frame ones; the method was immunoSEQ multiplex PCR. Of 560,000 or so clones detected, 95% to 96% appear once; the ten largest clones hold less than 0.13%. Selected positively for CCR7 and CD45RO-negative, naive CD8 cells excluded terminally differentiated effector memory CD45RA+ cells. The sample consisted of naive CD8+ T cells sorted from blood. These receptors came from a woman aged 30 to 39 in good health.

The J gene is TRBJ2-3, the V gene TRBV27, with 7 bases aligning to TRBD2. Trimming cost V 6 bases and J 4 bases; bases outside gene matches: 7. Germline CDR1 MNHEY, CDR2 SMNVEV (reference sequence). This CDR3 comprises 14 residues. In DNA, the CDR3 is TGTGCCAGCAGCGTCGGCGGGAGCTCAGATACGCAGTATTTT. It encodes CASSVGGSSDTQYF.

V is TRBV6-1 and J is TRBJ1-5, with 7 bases matching TRBD1. Germline values: CDR1 MNHNS, CDR2 SASEGT. The CDR3 consists of 15 residues. Trimming cost V 3 bases and J 4 bases; bases outside gene matches: 6. The CDR3 region has the DNA TGTGCCAGCAGTGAGAACAGGGGAACGAATCAGCCCCAGCATTTT. It is translated as CASSENRGTNQPQHF.

Here the CDR3 DNA reads TGTGCCAGCAGCTTGACTAGCGGGATATACGAGCAGTACTTC. Its protein product is CASSLTSGIYEQYF. V and J are TRBV7-2 and TRBJ2-7; 11 bases match TRBD2. The CDR3 loop spans 14 amino acids. V lost 3 bases, J lost 4 bases, and 2 bases stayed unmatched. CDR1 and CDR2 from the germline V gene are SGHTA and FQGNSA.

In regard to this clone: A much larger clone lies one base from this, so it may be a read error. V gene TRBV13 combines with J gene TRBJ2-5; D gene uncertain. Gene TRBJ2-7 matches the end of the DNA better, so the J call may be wrong. The CDR3 has 11 amino acids. Germline CDR1 reads PRHDT; CDR2 reads FYEKMQ (reference sequence). The CDR3 loop is CASSLDYEQYF. The CDR3 bases are TGTGCCAGCAGCTTAGACTACGAGCAGTACTTC.

J is TRBJ2-1 and V is TRBV10-2, with 10 bases matching TRBD2. Germline CDR1 and CDR2: WSHSY and SAAADI. This CDR3 has 14 residues. The V and J ends lost 3 bases and 4 bases, in that order; junction bases with no gene match: 0. The CDR3 DNA reads TGCGCCAGCAGTGAACTAGCGGGATACAATGAGCAGTTCTTC. It specifies CASSELAGYNEQFF.

The chain is built from TRBV7-9 and TRBJ2-1; D uncertain. The CDR3 is 12 amino acids. CDR1 and CDR2 from the germline V gene are SEHNR and FQNEAQ (reference sequence). The V gene lost 6 bases and the J gene lost 5 bases, with 8 bases spanning the gap. CDR3 DNA: TGTGCCAGCAGGGAAAGAGACAATGAGCAGTTCTTC. It translates to CASRERDNEQFF.

This clone was picked up one time. For the CDR3, the DNA is TGCGCCAGCAGCCAAGGACAGGGGGGCTCTAATGAAAAACTGTTTTTT. As protein: CASSQGQGGSNEKLFF. This chain links TRBV4-1 with TRBJ1-4, with 9 bases aligning to TRBD1. This CDR3 comprises 16 residues. After removal of 1 base from V and 3 bases from J, the junction contained 3 bases not matched to a gene. Germline CDR1 and CDR2: MGHRA and YSYEKL.

The rearrangement joins TRBV19 to TRBJ2-1; D remains unclear. This CDR3 contains 14 residues. The V end lost 4 bases, the J end lost 8 bases, and 15 bases lay between the germline ends. CDR1 and CDR2 (germline): LNHDA, SQIVND (reference sequence). CDR3 in DNA: TGTGCCAGTAGTAAATCGCAGAACGGCGATGAGCAGTTCTTC. The encoded protein is CASSKSQNGDEQFF.